This T cell receptor beta chain derives from a study of blood T cell repertoires in COVID-19. Some clones are missing from TCRdb's copy, which holds only in-frame ones; the method was immunoSEQ multiplex PCR. The sample carries about 180,000 clones, more than 70% recorded once. This CDR3 comprises 12 residues. V was pared by 6 bases and J by 2 bases, with 7 bases between. Germline V gene sequence: CDR1 LNHDA, CDR2 SQIVND (reference sequence). Seattle enrolled patients during active infection and tracked them longitudinally. The specimen sequenced was peripheral blood. This sequence originates from a person aged 65-85 years with COVID-19, enrolled during active disease. This chain uses TRBV19 with TRBJ1-2, with a weak D call TRBD1 (5 bases). CDR3: CASRRTNYGYTF. CDR3 nucleotide sequence: TGTGCCAGTAGACGGACAAACTATGGCTACACCTTC.